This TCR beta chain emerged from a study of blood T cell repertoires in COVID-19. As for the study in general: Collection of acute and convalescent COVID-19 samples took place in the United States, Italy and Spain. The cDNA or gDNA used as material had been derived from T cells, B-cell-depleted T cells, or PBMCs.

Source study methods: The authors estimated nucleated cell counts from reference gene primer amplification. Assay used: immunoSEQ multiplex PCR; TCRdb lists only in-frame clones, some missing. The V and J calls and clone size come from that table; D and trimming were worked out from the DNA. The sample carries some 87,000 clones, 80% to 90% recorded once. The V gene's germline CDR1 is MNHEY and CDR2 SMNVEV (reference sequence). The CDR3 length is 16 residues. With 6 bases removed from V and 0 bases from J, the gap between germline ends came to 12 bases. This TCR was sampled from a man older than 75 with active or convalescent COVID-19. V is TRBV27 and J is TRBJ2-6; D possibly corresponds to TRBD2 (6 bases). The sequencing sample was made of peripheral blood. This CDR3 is CASRAGGSSGANVLTF. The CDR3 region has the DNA TGTGCCAGCAGGGCTGGGGGGAGCTCTGGGGCCAACGTCCTGACTTTC.